This TCR beta chain was documented in a study of T-cell memory formation after mild COVID-19. Looking at the study overall: Largely donor-specific TCR clusters were found.

Germline V gene sequence: CDR1 SGHRS, CDR2 YFSETQ. The CDR3 sequence is 14 residues long. V dropped 4 bases and J dropped 0 bases, with 7 bases sitting between them. Overall study results and limits: Contracting CD4+ clones lay largely in CM and EM, with CD8+ ones residing in EMRA. The pre-infection memory compartment contained some responding clones, suggesting cross-reactive memory joined.

Note on this clonotype: Its antigen is not identified.

UMIs and sample barcodes were carried by the TCR alpha and TCR beta cDNA libraries that 5'RACE produced using constant-segment primers. TCRdb analysed the 5' RACE reads with MiXCR anew, one entry per CDR3 protein. The sample lists a few hundred thousand distinct CDR3 sequences; around a fifth were seen once. This receptor was obtained from an adult woman who had mild COVID-19 (a few samples of this study predate the infection). Cell type and time point are not known. The gene calls are TRBV5-1 and TRBJ1-4; a weak D match, TRBD1 (6 bases). Sequencing used PBMCs or a T cell subset sorted from them (not recorded which). The CDR3 loop is CASSRGSTNEKLFF. CDR3 bases: TGCGCCAGCAGCAGGGGGTCAACTAATGAAAAACTGTTTTTT. Supplemented by reference TRBV5-1 and TRBJ1-4, the full variable domain reads KAGVTQTPRYLIKTRGQQVTLSCSPISGHRSVSWYQQTPGQGLQFLFEYFSETQRNKGNFPGRFSGRQFSNSRSEMNVSTLELGDSALYLCASSRGSTNEKLFFGSGTQLSVL.